This TCR beta chain was observed in a study of shared clonotypes between healthy human individuals. Study findings and constraints: All-four-donor shared clonotypes had higher generation probabilities than non-shared clonotypes did. In general, naive subsets displayed greater estimated richness than memory subsets did.

On this clone: Its target is not known.

Caucasian adults living in Nashville, Tennessee, provided all samples. Each sorted subset replicate got 200 ng genomic DNA, tens of thousands of genomes. Produced via immunoSEQ multiplex PCR; TCRdb's table is partial and in-frame only. Here the sample spans under 1,100,000 clones, around 74% being singletons. Germline values: CDR1 MNHNY, CDR2 SVGAGI (reference sequence). This CDR3 has 12 amino acids. V was shortened by 6 bases and J by 0 bases, with 5 bases between the two germline ends. The sequence came from a man younger than 35 in good health. The gene calls are TRBV6-6 and TRBJ1-2; D is undetermined. The sequenced material came from memory CD4+ T cells sorted from blood. As to subset: CD45RA-negative fraction. In DNA form, the CDR3 reads TGTGCCAGCAGCTCTCCTAACTATGGCTACACCTTC. This codes for CASSSPNYGYTF.